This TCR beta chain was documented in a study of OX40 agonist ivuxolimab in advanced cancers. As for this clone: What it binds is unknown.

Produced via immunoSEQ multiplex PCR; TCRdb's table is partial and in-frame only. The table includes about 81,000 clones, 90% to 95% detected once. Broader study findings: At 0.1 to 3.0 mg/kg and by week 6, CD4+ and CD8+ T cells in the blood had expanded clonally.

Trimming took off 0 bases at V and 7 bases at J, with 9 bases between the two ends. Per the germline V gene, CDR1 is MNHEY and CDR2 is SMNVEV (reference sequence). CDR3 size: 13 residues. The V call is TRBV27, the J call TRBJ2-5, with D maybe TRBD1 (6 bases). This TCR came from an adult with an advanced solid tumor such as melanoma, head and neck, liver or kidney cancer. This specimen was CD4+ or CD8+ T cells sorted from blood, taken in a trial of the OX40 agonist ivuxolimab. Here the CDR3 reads CASSLSATGTQYF. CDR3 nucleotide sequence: TGTGCCAGCAGTTTATCCGCGACAGGGACCCAGTACTTC.